One T cell receptor (beta chain) is described in this entry. Methods used by the authors: Counts of nucleated cells, estimated from reference gene primer amplification, were obtained. Measured with immunoSEQ multiplex PCR; TCRdb has only the in-frame clones, and not every one. V, J and clone size derive from that table, while D and trimming were established from the DNA sequence. The table records some 150,000 clones, roughly 80% of them present only once. Germline trimming cut 4 bases from V and 2 bases from J; bases unmatched to any gene: 4. CDR3 length: 15 residues. Germline V lookup: CDR1 SGHRS, CDR2 YFSETQ. This entry belongs to a study of blood T cell repertoires in COVID-19. At the level of the study: There were acute and convalescent COVID-19 samples, and they came from the United States, Italy and Spain. T cells, B-cell-depleted T cells, or PBMCs supplied cDNA or gDNA.

The specimen sequenced was peripheral blood. This sequence joins TRBV5-1 and TRBJ2-5, with TRBD2 matching over 11 bases. The clonotype comes from a man aged 45-60 years with active or convalescent COVID-19. The CDR3, as DNA: TGCGCCAGCAGCACTCGACTAGCGGGGCAAGAGACCCAGTACTTC. It is translated as CASSTRLAGQETQYF. The variable domain in full, with the rest retrieved from reference TRBV5-1 and TRBJ2-5, is KAGVTQTPRYLIKTRGQQVTLSCSPISGHRSVSWYQQTPGQGLQFLFEYFSETQRNKGNFPGRFSGRQFSNSRSEMNVSTLELGDSALYLCASSTRLAGQETQYFGPGTRLLVL.